Described below is a single T cell receptor beta chain sequence and its context. Antigen unknown. The CDR3 extends over 15 amino acids. From germline, CDR1 is SGHDT and CDR2 YYEEEE. Trimming took 4 bases from V and 4 from J; bases not matched to a gene: 5. The data belong to a study of T cell responses to AZD1222 COVID-19 vaccine. Sequenced by immunoSEQ multiplex PCR; TCRdb stores in-frame clones only, minus some. The sample lists approximately 99,000 clones, roughly 87% seen once, with approximately 2.9% in the top ten. General study findings and limits: It was only a handful of AZD1222 recipients who were seropositive at baseline. Repertoires were collected only later (after the peak T cell response had occurred).

The genes are TRBV5-6 and TRBJ2-2; 9 nucleotides agree with TRBD1. The clonotype originates from an adult in good health. Sequencing was performed on peripheral blood, taken on day 0 of AZD1222 vaccination. CDR3 in amino acids: CASSLQGAGTGELFF. CDR3 DNA sequence: TGTGCCAGCAGCCTACAGGGGGCGGGCACCGGGGAGCTGTTTTTT.